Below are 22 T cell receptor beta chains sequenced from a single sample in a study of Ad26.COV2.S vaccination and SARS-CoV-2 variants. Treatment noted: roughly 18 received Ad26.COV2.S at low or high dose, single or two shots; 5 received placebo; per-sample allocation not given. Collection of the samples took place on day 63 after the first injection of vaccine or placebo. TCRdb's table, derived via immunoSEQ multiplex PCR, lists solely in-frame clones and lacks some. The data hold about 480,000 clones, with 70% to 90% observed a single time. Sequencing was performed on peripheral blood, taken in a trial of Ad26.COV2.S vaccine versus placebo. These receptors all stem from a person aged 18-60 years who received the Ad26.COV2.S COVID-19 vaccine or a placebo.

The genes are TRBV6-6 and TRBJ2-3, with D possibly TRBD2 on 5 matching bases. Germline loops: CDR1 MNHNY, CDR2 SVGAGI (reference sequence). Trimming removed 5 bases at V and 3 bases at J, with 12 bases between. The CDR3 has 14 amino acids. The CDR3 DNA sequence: TGTGCCAGCAGTCAGACTGGAGGTACAGATACGCAGTATTTT. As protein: CASSQTGGTDTQYF.

CDR3 nucleotide sequence: TGTGCCAGCAGCATGCGTCTCGAGCAGTACTTC. Residues: CASSMRLEQYF. The rearrangement uses TRBV6-6 and TRBJ2-7; D remains unclear. The germline V gene encodes CDR1 MNHNY and CDR2 SVGAGI (reference sequence). The CDR3 runs 11 residues. The ends were cut back, 6 bases at V and 6 bases at J, with 9 bases in the middle.

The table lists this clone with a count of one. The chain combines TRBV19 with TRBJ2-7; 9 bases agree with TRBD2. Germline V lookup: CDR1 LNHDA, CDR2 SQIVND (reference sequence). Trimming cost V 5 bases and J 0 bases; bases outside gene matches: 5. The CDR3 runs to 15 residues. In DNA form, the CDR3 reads TGTGCCAGTAGTTTATTGACTAGCGGCTCCTACGAGCAGTACTTC. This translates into CASSLLTSGSYEQYF.

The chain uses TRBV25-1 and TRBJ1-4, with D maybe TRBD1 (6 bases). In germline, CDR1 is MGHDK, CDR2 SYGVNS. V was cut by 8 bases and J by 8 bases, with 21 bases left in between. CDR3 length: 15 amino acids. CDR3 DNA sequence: TGTGCCAGCGCTTGGGATCGGGGGCCTGTCGAAAAACTGTTTTTT. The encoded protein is CASAWDRGPVEKLFF.

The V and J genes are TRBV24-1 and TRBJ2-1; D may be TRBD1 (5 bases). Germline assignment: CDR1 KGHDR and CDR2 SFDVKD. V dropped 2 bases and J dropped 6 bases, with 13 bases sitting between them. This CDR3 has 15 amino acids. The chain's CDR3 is CATSDSVRDINEQFF. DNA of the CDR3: TGTGCCACCAGTGATTCAGTCAGGGATATCAATGAGCAGTTCTTC.

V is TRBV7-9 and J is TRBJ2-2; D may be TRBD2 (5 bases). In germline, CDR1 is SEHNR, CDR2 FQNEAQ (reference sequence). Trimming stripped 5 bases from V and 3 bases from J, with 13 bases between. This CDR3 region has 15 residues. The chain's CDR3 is CASSLKGVDTGELFF. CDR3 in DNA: TGTGCCAGCAGCCTCAAGGGAGTGGACACCGGGGAGCTGTTTTTT.

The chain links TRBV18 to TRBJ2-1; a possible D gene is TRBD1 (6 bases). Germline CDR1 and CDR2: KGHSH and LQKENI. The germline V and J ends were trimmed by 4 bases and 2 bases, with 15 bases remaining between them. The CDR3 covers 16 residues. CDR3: CASSRSQGSPYNEQFF. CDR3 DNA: TGTGCCAGCTCACGTTCCCAGGGGAGCCCCTACAATGAGCAGTTCTTC.

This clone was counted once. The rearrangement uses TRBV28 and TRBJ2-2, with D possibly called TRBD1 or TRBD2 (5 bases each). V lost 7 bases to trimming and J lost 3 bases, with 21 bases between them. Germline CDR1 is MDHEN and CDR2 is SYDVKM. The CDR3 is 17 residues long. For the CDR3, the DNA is TGTGCCAGCACCGCTAATGACGGGACCTACTACACCGGGGAGCTGTTTTTT. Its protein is CASTANDGTYYTGELFF.

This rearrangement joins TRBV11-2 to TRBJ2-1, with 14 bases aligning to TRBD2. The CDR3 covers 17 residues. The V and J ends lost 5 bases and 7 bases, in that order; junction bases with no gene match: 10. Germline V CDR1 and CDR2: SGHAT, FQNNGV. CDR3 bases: TGTGCCAGCAGCACGACTAGCGGGAGGGCCATGAGGAATGAGCAGTTCTTC. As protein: CASSTTSGRAMRNEQFF.

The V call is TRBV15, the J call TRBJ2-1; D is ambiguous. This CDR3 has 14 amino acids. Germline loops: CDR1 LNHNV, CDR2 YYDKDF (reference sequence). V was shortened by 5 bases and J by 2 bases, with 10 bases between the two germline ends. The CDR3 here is CATSADRAYNEQFF. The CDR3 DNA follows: TGTGCCACCAGCGCAGACCGGGCCTACAATGAGCAGTTCTTC.

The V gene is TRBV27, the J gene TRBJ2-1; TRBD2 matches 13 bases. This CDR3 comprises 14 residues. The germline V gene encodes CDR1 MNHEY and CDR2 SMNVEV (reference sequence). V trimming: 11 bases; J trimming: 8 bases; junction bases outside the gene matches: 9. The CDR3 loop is CASRTSGSPHEQFF. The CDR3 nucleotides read TGTGCCTCCAGGACTAGCGGGAGCCCCCATGAGCAGTTCTTC.

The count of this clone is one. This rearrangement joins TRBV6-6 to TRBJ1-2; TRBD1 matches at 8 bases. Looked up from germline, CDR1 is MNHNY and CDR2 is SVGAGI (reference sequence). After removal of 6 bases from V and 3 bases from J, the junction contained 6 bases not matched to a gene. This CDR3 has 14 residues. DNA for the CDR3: TGTGCCAGCAGGCCGACAGGGGAGCACTATGGCTACACCTTC. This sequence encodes CASRPTGEHYGYTF.

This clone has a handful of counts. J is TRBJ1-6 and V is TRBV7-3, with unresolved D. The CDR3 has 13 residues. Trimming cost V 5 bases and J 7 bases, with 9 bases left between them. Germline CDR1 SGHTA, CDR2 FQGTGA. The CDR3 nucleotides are TGTGCCAGCAGCCTTGTTTTCAATTCACCCCTCCACTTT. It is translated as CASSLVFNSPLHF.

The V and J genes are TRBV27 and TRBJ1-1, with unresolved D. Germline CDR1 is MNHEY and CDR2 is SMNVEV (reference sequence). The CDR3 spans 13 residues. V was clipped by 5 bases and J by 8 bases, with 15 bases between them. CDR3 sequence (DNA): TGTGCCAGCAGTGCCGGGCAGGCCCAAGAAGCTTTCTTT. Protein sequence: CASSAGQAQEAFF.

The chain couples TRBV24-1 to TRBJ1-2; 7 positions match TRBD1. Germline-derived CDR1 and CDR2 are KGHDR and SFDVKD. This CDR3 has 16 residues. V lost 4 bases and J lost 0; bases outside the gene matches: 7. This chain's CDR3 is CATSDRRQGSNYGYTF. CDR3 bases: TGTGCCACCAGTGACCGTCGACAGGGCTCTAACTATGGCTACACCTTC.

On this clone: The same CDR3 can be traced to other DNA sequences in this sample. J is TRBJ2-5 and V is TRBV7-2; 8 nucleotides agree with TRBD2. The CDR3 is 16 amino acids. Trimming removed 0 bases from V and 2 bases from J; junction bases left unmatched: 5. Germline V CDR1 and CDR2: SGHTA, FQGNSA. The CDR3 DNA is TGTGCCAGCAGCTTAGCGGTCGCTAGCGGGCAAGAGACCCAGTACTTC. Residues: CASSLAVASGQETQYF.

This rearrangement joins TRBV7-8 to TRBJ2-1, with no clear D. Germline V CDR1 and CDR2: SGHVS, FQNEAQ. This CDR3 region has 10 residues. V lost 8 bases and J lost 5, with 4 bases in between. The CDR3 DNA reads TGTGCCAGCGCGCACAATGAGCAGTTCTTC. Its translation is CASAHNEQFF.

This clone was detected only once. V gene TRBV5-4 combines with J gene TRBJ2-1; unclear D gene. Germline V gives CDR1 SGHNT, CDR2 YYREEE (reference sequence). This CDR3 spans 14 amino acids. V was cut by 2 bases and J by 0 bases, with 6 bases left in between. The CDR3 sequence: CASSFRTSYNEQFF. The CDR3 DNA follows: TGTGCCAGCAGCTTCCGAACCTCCTACAATGAGCAGTTCTTC.

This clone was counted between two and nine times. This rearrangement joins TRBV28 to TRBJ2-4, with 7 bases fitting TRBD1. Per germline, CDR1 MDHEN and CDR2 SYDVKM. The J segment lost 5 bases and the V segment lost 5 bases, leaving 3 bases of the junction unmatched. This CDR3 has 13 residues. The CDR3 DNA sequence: TGTGCCAGCAGTAGGGGGCGGGAAAACATTCAGTACTTC. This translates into CASSRGRENIQYF.

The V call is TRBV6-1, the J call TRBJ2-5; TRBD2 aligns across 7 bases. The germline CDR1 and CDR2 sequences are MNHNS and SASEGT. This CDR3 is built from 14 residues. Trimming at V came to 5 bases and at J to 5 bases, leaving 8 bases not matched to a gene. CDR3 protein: CASSLPSGGETQYF. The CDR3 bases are TGTGCCAGCAGTCTCCCTAGCGGAGGCGAGACCCAGTACTTC.

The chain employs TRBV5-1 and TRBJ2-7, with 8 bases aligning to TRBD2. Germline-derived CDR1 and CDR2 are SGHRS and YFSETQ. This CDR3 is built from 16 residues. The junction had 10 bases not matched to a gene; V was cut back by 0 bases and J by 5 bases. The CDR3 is CASSLEAGRAGDEQYF. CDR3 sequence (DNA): TGCGCCAGCAGCTTGGAGGCCGGGAGGGCCGGGGACGAGCAGTACTTC.

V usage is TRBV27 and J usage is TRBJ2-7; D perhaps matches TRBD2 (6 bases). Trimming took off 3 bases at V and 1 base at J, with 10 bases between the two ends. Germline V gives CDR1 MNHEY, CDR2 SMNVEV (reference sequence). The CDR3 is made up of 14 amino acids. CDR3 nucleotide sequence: TGTGCCAGCAGTTTCGGTAGCGGTTCCTACGAGCAGTACTTC. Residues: CASSFGSGSYEQYF.